There are a few counts of the clone carrying this TCR beta chain. These data belong to a study of response to subunit inactivated influenza vaccine. TCRdb called the RT-PCR reads again in MiXCR, with one record for every CDR3 protein. In the table there are about 650,000 distinct CDR3 sequences, approximately 14% of which are singletons. The V and J ends lost 3 bases and 3 bases, in that order; junction bases with no gene match: 1. The CDR3 spans 14 residues. The V gene's germline CDR1 is SNHLY and CDR2 FYNNEI. The chain has TRBV2 and TRBJ2-3, with TRBD2 matching 9 bases. The sequence was collected from a man in his fifties or sixties who received an inactivated influenza vaccine. The starting material was PBMCs from blood, obtained 11 to 12 days after vaccination. CDR3 amino acids: CASSEGLATDTQYF. The CDR3 DNA reads TGTGCCAGCAGTGAGGGACTAGCTACAGATACGCAGTATTTT.